This T cell receptor (beta chain) appears in the sequencing data of a study of shared clonotypes between healthy human individuals. Study-level points and caveats: In general, naive subsets displayed greater estimated richness than memory subsets did.

As regards this clone: Its antigen is unidentified.

The data were produced by immunoSEQ multiplex PCR, yet TCRdb's version contains in-frame clones alone and is incomplete. The data show around 720,000 clones, around four fifths seen once. It was into CD45RA+ naive and CD45RA-negative memory subsets that the CD4+ cells were split. The length of the CDR3 is 13 residues. CDR1 and CDR2 from the germline V gene are SQVTM and ANQGSEA. Trimming took off 1 base at V and 0 bases at J, with 6 bases between the two ends. The genes are TRBV29-1 and TRBJ2-5; D is perhaps TRBD1 (6 bases). The receptor was isolated from a woman aged 25-40 years in good health. The material sequenced was memory CD4+ T cells sorted from blood. This sample's subset: CD45RA-negative fraction. DNA of the CDR3: TGCAGCGTTGAAGGGACAGACCAAGAGACCCAGTACTTC. Translated: CSVEGTDQETQYF. Using reference TRBV29-1 and TRBJ2-5 for the parts outside the CDR3, the full variable domain is SAVISQKPSRDICQRGTSLTIQCQVDSQVTMMFWYRQQPGQSLTLIATANQGSEATYESGFVIDKFPISRPNLTFSTLTVSNMSPEDSSIYLCSVEGTDQETQYFGPGTRLLVL.